The present TCR beta chain was sequenced within a study of shared clonotypes between healthy human individuals. As for the study in general: Researchers drew samples from two women and a few men aged 18 to 49.

The assay was immunoSEQ multiplex PCR, and TCRdb's table has in-frame clones only and misses some. The table has about 2.1 million clones, about 93% seen once. To note about this clone: Its antigen is as yet unknown.

CD45RO-negative, CCR7-selected cells formed the naive CD8 fraction, which excluded terminally differentiated effector memory CD45RA+ cells. Study-wide results and limits: All-four-donor shared clonotypes had higher generation probabilities than non-shared clonotypes did.

The TCR sequence derives from a man between 18 and 29 years old in good health. Some clones in this sample may be carry-over from other donors' samples. Sequenced: naive CD8+ T cells from PBMCs.

In DNA form, the CDR3 reads TGTGCCAGCAGCTCCAGCCCCCCAGATACGCAGTATTTT. Amino acid sequence: CASSSSPPDTQYF. The gene calls are TRBV11-2 and TRBJ2-3; D uncertain. The germline CDR1 and CDR2 sequences are SGHAT and FQNNGV. V lost 4 bases and J lost 4, with 9 bases in between. This CDR3 has 13 residues.